This TCR beta chain emerged from a study of vaccination and CD4 T cells after COVID-19. Across the whole study: Post-vaccine sampling followed dose two by a median 72 days (range 14 to 241). Stimuli were overlapping spike peptide pools of SARS-CoV-2 and three common cold coronaviruses (HCoV-NL63, HCoV-OC43, HCoV-229E).

This CDR3 region has 17 residues. Per the germline V gene, CDR1 is MDHEN and CDR2 is SYDVKM. V lost 6 bases to trimming and J lost 4 bases; unmatched junction nucleotides: 13. Regarding the study as a whole: Within convalescent individuals, 304 out of 307 vaccine-specific clones proved to be spike mono-reactive.

Described treatment: roughly 10-day PBMC culture with coronavirus spike peptide pools or control peptides (ViraFEST assay). Concerning this clonotype itself: Its antigen is not known.

The study sequenced cultured CD4+ T cell DNA using the Oncomine TCR Beta short-read assay. Using its own MiXCR run on the PCR reads, TCRdb lists one record per CDR3 protein. The table lists about 13,000 distinct CDR3 sequences, 62% of them singletons. The specimen sequenced was CD4+ T cells from blood, cultured in vitro. The V call is TRBV28, the J call TRBJ2-5; the match to TRBD1 covers 11 bases. This receptor was taken from a human donor who had recovered from COVID-19. The CDR3 sequence: CASSQSQGTGGRETQYF. CDR3 DNA: TGTGCCAGCAGCCAGAGCCAGGGGACAGGGGGACGAGAGACCCAGTACTTC.